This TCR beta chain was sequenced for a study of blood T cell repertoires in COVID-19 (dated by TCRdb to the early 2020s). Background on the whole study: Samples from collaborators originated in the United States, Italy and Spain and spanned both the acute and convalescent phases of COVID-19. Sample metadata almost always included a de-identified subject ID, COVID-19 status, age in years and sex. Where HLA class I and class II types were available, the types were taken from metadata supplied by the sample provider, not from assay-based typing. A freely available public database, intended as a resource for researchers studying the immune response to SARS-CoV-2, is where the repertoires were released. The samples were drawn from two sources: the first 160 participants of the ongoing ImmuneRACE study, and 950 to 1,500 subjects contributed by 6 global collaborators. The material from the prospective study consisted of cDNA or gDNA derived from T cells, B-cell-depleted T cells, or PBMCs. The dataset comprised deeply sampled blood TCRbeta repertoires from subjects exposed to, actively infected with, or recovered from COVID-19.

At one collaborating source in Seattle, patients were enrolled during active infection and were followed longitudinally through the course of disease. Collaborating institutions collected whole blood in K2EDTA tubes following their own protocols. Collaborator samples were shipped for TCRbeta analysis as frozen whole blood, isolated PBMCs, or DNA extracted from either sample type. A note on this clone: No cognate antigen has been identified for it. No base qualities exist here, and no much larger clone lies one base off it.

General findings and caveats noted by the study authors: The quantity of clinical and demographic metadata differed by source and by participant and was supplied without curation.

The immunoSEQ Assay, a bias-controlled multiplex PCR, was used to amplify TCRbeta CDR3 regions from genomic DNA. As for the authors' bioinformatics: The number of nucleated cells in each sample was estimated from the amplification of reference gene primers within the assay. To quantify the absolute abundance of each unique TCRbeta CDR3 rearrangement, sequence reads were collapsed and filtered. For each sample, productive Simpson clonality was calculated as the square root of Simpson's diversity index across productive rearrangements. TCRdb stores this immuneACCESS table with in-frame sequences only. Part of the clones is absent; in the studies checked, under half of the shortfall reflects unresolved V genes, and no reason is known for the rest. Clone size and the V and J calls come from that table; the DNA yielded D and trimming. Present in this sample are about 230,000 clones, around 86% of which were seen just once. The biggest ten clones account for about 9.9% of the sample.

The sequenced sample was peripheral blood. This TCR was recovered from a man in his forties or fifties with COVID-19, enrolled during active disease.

At the DNA level, the sequence is TGCAGCGTTGCCAGACTAGCGGAGCTATACAATGAGCAGTTCTTC. It codes for CSVARLAELYNEQFF. The chain was built from TRBV29-1 and TRBJ2-1; 9 central nucleotides agree with TRBD2. The CDR3 has 15 amino acids, counting the end cysteine and phenylalanine. The CDR3 DNA has 45 bases and is translated from base 1. Via the germline V gene, CDR1 is SQVTM and CDR2 ANQGSEA. V lost 4 bases and J lost 4 bases, and the count of bases not matched to a germline gene is 8.